This TCR beta chain derives from a study of vaccination and CD4 T cells after COVID-19. This clonotype has only a few counts. The antigen remains undetermined. Stated treatment: 10-day PBMC culture with coronavirus spike peptide pools or control peptides (ViraFEST assay). Cultured CD4+ T-cell DNA underwent Oncomine TCR Beta short-read sequencing. A single record per CDR3 protein comes from TCRdb applying MiXCR to the PCR reads. The profile shows some 20,000 distinct CDR3 sequences, 66% of them singletons. General study findings and limits: Convalescent patients displayed a median about 85% of reactive clones emerging only post-vaccination.

The CDR3 has 13 amino acids. Trimming cost V 7 bases and J 6 bases, with 13 bases left between them. The clonotype was recovered from a human donor who had recovered from COVID-19. V gene TRBV23-1 combines with J gene TRBJ1-5; D might be TRBD1 (5 bases). TRBV23-1 is an ORF, with its function uncertain. Sequencing used CD4+ T cells from blood, cultured in vitro. CDR3 bases: TGCGCCAGCACCCGGGCAGGGATTCAGCCCCAGCATTTT. Its protein is CASTRAGIQPQHF.